The clone carrying this T cell receptor beta chain has a single count. Antigen: not known. This entry belongs to a study of shared clonotypes between healthy human individuals. Points from the study as a whole: Blood alone was sampled, and tissue repertoires likely differ.

Trimming at V came to 6 bases and at J to 14 bases, leaving 13 bases not matched to a gene. The CDR3 length is 14 residues. The germline V gene encodes CDR1 MDHEN and CDR2 SYDVKM. This was a deep-level run. The data were produced by immunoSEQ multiplex PCR, yet TCRdb's version contains in-frame clones alone and is incomplete. This sample has roughly 500,000 clones, with more than 75% found just once. There were no recent acute infections or vaccinations among the donors, who were healthy HIV-negative adults. Without sorting, samples used around 92 million PBMCs for genomic DNA. Sequencing input: PBMCs. The source is a woman between 35 and 50 years old in good health. Some clones in this sample may be carry-over from other donors' samples. This rearrangement joins TRBV28 to TRBJ2-2, with 9 positions matching TRBD2. Here the CDR3 reads CASRETGTSHTLFF. In nucleotides, the CDR3 is TGTGCCAGCAGGGAGACCGGGACTAGCCATACCCTGTTTTTT.